This T cell receptor beta chain is drawn from a study of cytomegalovirus exposure and HLA in healthy donors. The PCR was carried out with 60 Vbeta primers and 13 Jbeta primers. The data were produced by immunoSEQ multiplex PCR, yet TCRdb's version contains in-frame clones alone and is incomplete. Here the sample spans about 250,000 clones, 75% to 90% being singletons. Whole-study results and caveats: CMV antigen specificity was confirmed in vitro for a few CMV-associated chains. Cytomegalovirus status was reportedly diagnosed by the classifier with high specificity and sensitivity. A further, later analysis showed that HLA-associated TCR beta chains (compared with equally common others) were more clonally expanded. Being productive about 87% or about 30% of the time was typical of most TCR beta V segments in an earlier analysis.

As concerns this clone: Its matching antigen is unknown.

Looked up from germline, CDR1 is MDHEN and CDR2 is SYDVKM. The CDR3 spans 11 residues. V lost 9 bases to trimming and J lost 0 bases, with 5 bases between them. The sample was PBMCs. The source is a girl aged 2 to 9 in good health and CMV-seronegative. The V gene is TRBV28, the J gene TRBJ1-1, with unresolved D. Written as DNA, the CDR3 is TGTGCCAGTTTTATGAACACTGAAGCTTTCTTT. Amino acids: CASFMNTEAFF.